The source of this T cell receptor beta chain is a study of blood T cell repertoires in COVID-19. At the level of the study: Both acute and convalescent COVID-19 samples were obtained from the United States, Italy and Spain. In each case, the material was cDNA or gDNA derived from T cells, B-cell-depleted T cells, or PBMCs.

This table comes from immunoSEQ multiplex PCR, and its TCRdb copy is limited to in-frame clones, with some not included. The repertoire holds some 72,000 clones, with approximately 80% as singletons. Followed longitudinally, the Seattle patients had been enrolled during active infection. V was pared by 5 bases and J by 8 bases, with 18 bases between. Germline V gene data show CDR1 as LNHDA and CDR2 as SQIVND (reference sequence). The CDR3 has 14 residues. This clone has just a few counts. The sequenced sample consisted of peripheral blood. The source is a man aged 45-60 years with COVID-19, enrolled during active disease. The rearrangement links TRBV19 to TRBJ1-2; maybe TRBD1 (5 bases). The CDR3 DNA is TGTGCCAGTAGTGCCCGCGGGACGGGATTCGGCTACACCTTC. It codes for CASSARGTGFGYTF.